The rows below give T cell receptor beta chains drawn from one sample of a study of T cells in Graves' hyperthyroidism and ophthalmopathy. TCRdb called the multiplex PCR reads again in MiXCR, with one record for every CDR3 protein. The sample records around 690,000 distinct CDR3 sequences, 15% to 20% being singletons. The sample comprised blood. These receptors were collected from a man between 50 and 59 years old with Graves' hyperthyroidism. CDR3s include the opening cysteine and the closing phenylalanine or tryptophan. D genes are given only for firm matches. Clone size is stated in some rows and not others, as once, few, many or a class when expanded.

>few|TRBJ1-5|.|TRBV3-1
TGTGCCAGCAGCCAAGGGTCAATCGGGGGCAATCAGCCCCAGCATTTT
CASSQGSIGGNQPQHF
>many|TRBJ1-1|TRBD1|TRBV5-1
TGCGCCAGCAGCTCCAATACAGGGGGGAGGGACACTGAAGCTTTCTTT
CASSSNTGGRDTEAFF
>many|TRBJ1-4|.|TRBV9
TGTGCCAGCAGCGTAGGGTGGGGACTGTCTGAAAAACTGTTTTTT
CASSVGWGLSEKLFF
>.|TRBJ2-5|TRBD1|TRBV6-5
TGTGCCAGCAGTTATGGGACAGGGGGAGAGAATGGAGAGACCCAGTACTTC
CASSYGTGGENGETQYF
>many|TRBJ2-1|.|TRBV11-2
TGTGCCAGCAGCTCAGCCTCGGGAACTGAGCAGTTCTTC
CASSSASGTEQFF
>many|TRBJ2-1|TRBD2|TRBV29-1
TGCAGCGTCGGGACTAGCGGGAGCTGGGAGCAGTTCTTC
CSVGTSGSWEQFF
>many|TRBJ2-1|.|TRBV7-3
TGTGCCAGCAGCTCGCCAGGGACGCCCAATGAGCAGTTCTTC
CASSSPGTPNEQFF
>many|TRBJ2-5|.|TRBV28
TGTGCCAGCAGTTTACCCACAGACCACCAAGAGACCCAGTACTTC
CASSLPTDHQETQYF
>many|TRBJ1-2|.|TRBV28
TGTGCCAGCAGTTCACTTCATCGACGGCCAGTCTATGGCTACACCTTC
CASSSLHRRPVYGYTF
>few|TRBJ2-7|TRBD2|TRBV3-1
TGTGCCAGCAGCAGGGGACTAGGTGCCGAGCAGTACTTC
CASSRGLGAEQYF
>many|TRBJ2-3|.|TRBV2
TGTGCCAGCAGTGAAAGGCTCAGCACAGATACGCAGTATTTT
CASSERLSTDTQYF
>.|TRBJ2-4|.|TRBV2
TGTGCCAGCAGTGACTACATTCTAGCCAAAAACATTCAGTACTTC
CASSDYILAKNIQYF
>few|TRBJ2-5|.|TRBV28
TGTGCCAGCAGTTCTTTTGACAGGTCCTCCCGGGCCCAGTACTTC
CASSSFDRSSRAQYF
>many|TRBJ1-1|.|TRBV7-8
TGTGCCAGCGGGGTTGGGACTGAAGCTTTCTTT
CASGVGTEAFF
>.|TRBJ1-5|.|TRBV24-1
TGTGCCACCAGTGGGGTGTATAGCAATCAGCCCCAGCATTTT
CATSGVYSNQPQHF
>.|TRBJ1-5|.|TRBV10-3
TGTGCCATCAGTTCGGGGGACGACGAAGACAGCAATCAGCCCCAGCATTTT
CAISSGDDEDSNQPQHF
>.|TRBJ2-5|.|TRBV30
TGTGCCTGGAGCTTCAGAGGCCCAGAGACCCAGTACTTC
CAWSFRGPETQYF
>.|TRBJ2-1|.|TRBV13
TGTGCCAGCAGCTTAGGGACCACAAAGCAGTTCTTC
CASSLGTTKQFF
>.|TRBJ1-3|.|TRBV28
TGTGCCAGCAGTTTTGGGGGGGGGGTTGGAAACACCATATATTTT
CASSFGGGVGNTIYF
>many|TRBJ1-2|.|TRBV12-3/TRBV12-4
TGTGCCAGCAACACTGGGGGGGCAGGGGACTTCTATGGCTACACCTTC
CASNTGGAGDFYGYTF
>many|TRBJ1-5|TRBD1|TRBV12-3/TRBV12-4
TGTGCCAGCAGTCCACACAGGGGGCGAAATCAGCCCCAGCATTTT
CASSPHRGRNQPQHF
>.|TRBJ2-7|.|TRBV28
TGTGCCAGCAGCCCGGGACACTCATTTTACGAGCAGTACTTC
CASSPGHSFYEQYF
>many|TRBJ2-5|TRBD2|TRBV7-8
TGTGCCAGCAGCTTACGGCGTAGCGGGAGTTTGGAAGAGACCCAGTACTTC
CASSLRRSGSLEETQYF
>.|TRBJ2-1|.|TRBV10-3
TGTGCCATCAGTGAGGAGCGGGCCAGCTCCTACAATGAGCAGTTCTTC
CAISEERASSYNEQFF
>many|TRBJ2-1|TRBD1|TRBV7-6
TGTGCCAGCAGCCCCCGGGACAGGGGGCAGAATGAGCAGTTCTTC
CASSPRDRGQNEQFF
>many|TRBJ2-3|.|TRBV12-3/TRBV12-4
TGTGCCAGCAGCCCTAGTTATACGCAGTATTTT
CASSPSYTQYF
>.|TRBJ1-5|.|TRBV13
TGTGCCAGCAGCTTAGGCGGGGGGTATGGCAATCAGCCCCAGCATTTT
CASSLGGGYGNQPQHF
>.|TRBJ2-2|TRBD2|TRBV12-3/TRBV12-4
TGTGCCAGCAGTTTCGGAGCGGGAGGAGTCACCGGGGAGCTGTTTTTT
CASSFGAGGVTGELFF
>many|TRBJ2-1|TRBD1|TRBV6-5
TGTGCCAGCAGTTACTCGGGCAGGGGGCCCCACAATGAGCAGTTCTTC
CASSYSGRGPHNEQFF
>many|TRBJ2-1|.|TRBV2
TGTGCCAGCAGTGACCGTGTAATCCTTTACAATGAGCAGTTCTTC
CASSDRVILYNEQFF
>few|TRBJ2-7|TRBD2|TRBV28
TGTGCCAGCAGTTCGGACACCGACTCCCCTAGCGGGACCTGGTACGAGCAGTACTTC
CASSSDTDSPSGTWYEQYF
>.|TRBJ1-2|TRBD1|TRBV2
TGTGCCAATACGGGACAGGGAGGGGACGGCTACACCTTC
CANTGQGGDGYTF
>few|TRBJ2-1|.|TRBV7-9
TGTGCCAGCAGCGACAACAGCGGGCTGAGCTACAATGAGCAGTTCTTC
CASSDNSGLSYNEQFF
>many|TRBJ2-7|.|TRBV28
TGTGCCAGCAGTTACCCAAGCTCCTACGAGCAGTACTTC
CASSYPSSYEQYF